What follows is one TCR beta chain and its context. The data were taken from a study of shared clonotypes between healthy human individuals. Trimming took 2 bases from V and 1 from J; bases not matched to a gene: 11. CDR1 and CDR2 from the germline V gene are KGHSH and LQKENI. The CDR3 consists of 18 residues. Evenly divided among several immunoSEQ plates was the genomic DNA of each subset. Per the study methods: Filtering differed, since immunoSEQ gave only junction sequences and no quality scores. Sequenced by immunoSEQ multiplex PCR; TCRdb stores in-frame clones only, minus some. The D gene and trimming were derived from the DNA, and the V and J assignments and clone size from that table. The data contain 520,000 or so clones, about four fifths of them singletons.

The sequenced sample was PBMCs. V and J are TRBV18 and TRBJ1-5; TRBD1 matches 7 bases. The clonotype was recovered from a woman in her forties in good health. Some clones in this sample may be carry-over from other donors' samples. CDR3 protein: CASSPISIAGQSNQPQHF. The CDR3 DNA is TGTGCCAGCTCACCAATATCGATAGCGGGACAGAGCAATCAGCCCCAGCATTTT.